One sample yielded the 21 T cell receptor beta chains listed below, sequenced in a study of vaccination and CD4 T cells after COVID-19 (dated by TCRdb to 2022 to 2024). Libraries were constructed by PCR. The reads were generated on an Illumina iSeq 100. TCR sequencing of DNA from cultured CD4+ T cells used the Oncomine TCR Beta short-read assay at the Johns Hopkins FTIC core. TCRdb trimmed public reads at Q25 via fastp, called clones via MiXCR and kept in-frame beta chains. Each record represents a unique CDR3 protein, reported with the most common genes and DNA among its rows. A total of tens of thousands of distinct CDR3 sequences appear in this sample, around a third of them only once. The ten most abundant clones make up approximately 10% of the sample. These receptors' targets are unknown. The intended sense of this specimen's time point label: late sampling 161 to 241 days after vaccination in a few convalescent patients. This sample's treatment or condition label indicates: roughly 10-day PBMC culture with coronavirus spike peptide pools or control peptides (ViraFEST assay).

Sequencing used CD4+ T cells from blood, cultured in vitro, obtained about 7 months after SARS-CoV-2 vaccination. These receptors were collected from a human donor who had recovered from COVID-19.

This clonotype was counted a few times. This sequence joins TRBV5-4 and TRBJ2-5; 9 bases map to TRBD2. V dropped 5 bases and J dropped 5; count of bases not matched to a gene: 13. The CDR3 consists of 16 residues. Germline-derived CDR1 and CDR2 are SGHNT and YYREEE (reference sequence). The CDR3, as DNA: TGTGCCAGCAGACCGGGACTAGCCGGAGGAAGGGAGACCCAGTACTTC. Translated: CASRPGLAGGRETQYF.

This chain links TRBV5-1 with TRBJ2-5; D might be TRBD1 or TRBD2, each matching 5 bases. The CDR3 is 17 amino acids. The germline V and J ends were trimmed by 2 bases and 4 bases, with 21 bases remaining between them. From germline, CDR1 is SGHRS and CDR2 YFSETQ. CDR3 sequence (DNA): TGCGCCAGCAGCTTCCAGCTTGTAGCGAGTGGGGGAGAGACCCAGTACTTC. Encoded protein: CASSFQLVASGGETQYF.

The genes are TRBV14 and TRBJ2-6; D uncertain. The CDR3 is 15 residues long. Germline CDR1 is SGHDN and CDR2 is FVKESK. Trimming cost V 3 bases and J 3 bases, with 9 bases left between them. The chain's CDR3 is CASSQRGSGANVLTF. The DNA of the CDR3 is TGTGCCAGCAGCCAGCGCGGCAGTGGGGCCAACGTCCTGACTTTC.

In this sample, this clonotype turned up a few times. The chain uses TRBV20-1 and TRBJ2-7; 10 bases line up with TRBD2. Trimming at V came to 3 bases and at J to 6 bases, leaving 8 bases not matched to a gene. The CDR3 contains 14 residues. CDR1 is DFQATT, CDR2 SNEGSKA, per germline (reference sequence). CDR3 sequence reads: CSASLLAGVGEQYF. The CDR3 DNA reads as TGCAGTGCTAGTCTTCTAGCGGGAGTCGGCGAGCAGTACTTC.

The chain combines TRBV7-9 with TRBJ2-7; tentative D call: TRBD1 (6 bases). CDR3 length: 12 residues. Germline CDR1 reads SEHNR; CDR2 reads FQNEAQ (reference sequence). Trimming stripped 7 bases from V and 2 bases from J, with 9 bases between. The chain's CDR3 is CASNRDTYEQYF. The CDR3, as DNA: TGTGCCAGCAACAGGGACACCTACGAGCAGTACTTC.

The chain is built from TRBV7-6 and TRBJ2-3; 7 bases are shared with TRBD2. CDR3 length equals 16 residues. Germline-derived CDR1 and CDR2 are SGHVS and FNYEAQ. Losses at the gene ends were 4 bases for V and 6 bases for J; bases not matched to a gene: 13. CDR3 loop: CASSSGTMVSRDTQYF. As DNA, the CDR3 is TGTGCCAGCAGCTCCGGGACTATGGTTAGTAGGGATACGCAGTATTTT.

V is TRBV5-4 and J is TRBJ1-2; D might be TRBD1 (5 bases). The CDR3 has 14 residues. Per germline, CDR1 SGHNT and CDR2 YYREEE (reference sequence). The V end was cut by 4 bases, the J end by 4 bases, with 14 bases between. The CDR3 sequence is CASSTQGAFYGYTF. In DNA form, the CDR3 reads TGTGCCAGCAGCACGCAAGGGGCTTTCTATGGCTACACCTTC.

This clonotype has only a few counts. The V gene is TRBV5-1, the J gene TRBJ1-2; 8 positions match TRBD1. CDR3 length equals 14 residues. J was trimmed by 4 bases and V by 0 bases; bases with no gene match: 2. CDR1 and CDR2 from the germline V gene are SGHRS and YFSETQ. The CDR3 reads CASSLATGGYGYTF. The CDR3 DNA sequence: TGCGCCAGCAGCTTGGCTACAGGGGGCTATGGCTACACCTTC.

V usage is TRBV5-8 and J usage is TRBJ1-5, with D uncertain. The V end lost 3 bases, the J end lost 9 bases, and 10 bases lay between the germline ends. There are 12 residues in the CDR3. CDR1 and CDR2 (germline): SGHTS, YDEGEE. Here the CDR3 DNA reads TGTGCCAGCAGCTCCACGTGGGGGCCCCAGCATTTT. Its protein product is CASSSTWGPQHF.

The V gene is TRBV11-2, the J gene TRBJ2-5; TRBD2 aligns across 9 bases. J gave up 2 bases and V 1 base, and 8 bases lay outside the gene matches. The CDR3 has 17 amino acids. Germline CDR1 reads SGHAT; CDR2 reads FQNNGV. Written as DNA, the CDR3 is TGTGCCAGCAGCTTAGGGGACGCGGGGGGGATTCAAGAGACCCAGTACTTC. This gives the protein CASSLGDAGGIQETQYF.

For this clonotype: This may be a read error, as it is one base from a much larger clone. The chain recombines TRBV6-1 with TRBJ2-5; 9 bases line up with TRBD2. The CDR3 has 13 amino acids. Germline CDR1 MNHNS, CDR2 SASEGT. The CDR3 loop reads CASRLAGQEIQYF. The CDR3 DNA reads as TGTGCCAGCAGGCTAGCGGGGCAAGAGATCCAGTACTTC.

The rearrangement joins TRBV5-1 to TRBJ2-7; 10 positions agree with TRBD2. V lost 8 bases and J lost 1; bases outside the gene matches: 9. Germline loops: CDR1 SGHRS, CDR2 YFSETQ. The CDR3 extends over 15 amino acids. The CDR3 region has the DNA TGCGCCAGTGGCCCCCTAGCGGGGGTTTCCTACGAGCAGTACTTC. It is translated as CASGPLAGVSYEQYF.

In its sample, this clonotype was seen a few times. The chain recombines TRBV7-2 with TRBJ2-7; 7 bases agree with TRBD1. CDR1 and CDR2 (germline): SGHTA, FQGNSA. Losses at the gene ends were 5 bases for V and 1 base for J; bases not matched to a gene: 14. This CDR3 region has 17 residues. The CDR3: CASSRQGGRSISYEQYF. CDR3 DNA: TGTGCCAGCAGCCGACAGGGTGGTAGATCAATTTCCTACGAGCAGTACTTC.

The chain couples TRBV20-1 to TRBJ1-2, with 9 bases identical to TRBD1. The CDR3 loop spans 12 amino acids. Germline-derived CDR1 and CDR2 are DFQATT and SNEGSKA (reference sequence). Trimming removed 6 bases from V and 2 bases from J; junction bases left unmatched: 1. CDR3 coding DNA: TGCAGTGCCGACAGGGGGAACTATGGCTACACCTTC. Residues: CSADRGNYGYTF.

This clonotype was detected many times. The chain joins TRBV20-1 to TRBJ1-1, with TRBD1 matching 8 bases. Germline V gene lookup returns CDR1 DFQATT and CDR2 SNEGSKA (reference sequence). This CDR3 has 12 amino acids. J gave up 6 bases and V 5 bases, and 5 bases lay outside the gene matches. The DNA for the CDR3 is TGCAGTGCTGTCAGGGGGCTTGCTGAAGCTTTCTTT. Translated: CSAVRGLAEAFF.

The rearrangement joins TRBV7-2 to TRBJ1-3; D is undetermined. CDR1 and CDR2 (germline): SGHTA, FQGNSA. The CDR3 contains 15 residues. The V and J ends lost 4 bases and 1 base respectively, with 11 bases between them. CDR3 coding DNA: TGTGCCAGCAGCTCCGGGCTCCATTCTGGAAACACCATATATTTT. Encoded protein: CASSSGLHSGNTIYF. Looking up the rest from reference TRBV7-2 and TRBJ1-3 gives the full variable domain: GAGVSQSPSNKVTEKGKDVELRCDPISGHTALYWYRQSLGQGLEFLIYFQGNSAPDKSGLPSDRFSAERTGGSVSTLTIQRTQQEDSAVYLCASSSGLHSGNTIYFGEGSWLTVV.

This clonotype was counted only a few times. The gene calls are TRBV20-1 and TRBJ2-3; 10 bases are shared with TRBD2. In germline, CDR1 is DFQATT, CDR2 SNEGSKA (reference sequence). The CDR3 spans 19 residues. Trimming at V came to 2 bases and at J to 4 bases, leaving 18 bases not matched to a gene. The CDR3 DNA is TGCAGTGCTAGACCCAGACGGGCTATAGCGGGAGGTCCTCCAGATACGCAGTATTTT. It is translated as CSARPRRAIAGGPPDTQYF.

This clonotype was observed a few times. V usage is TRBV5-6 and J usage is TRBJ1-1; TRBD1 agrees at 8 bases. This CDR3 spans 13 amino acids. Germline V gives CDR1 SGHDT, CDR2 YYEEEE. V lost 4 bases, J lost 7 bases, and 6 bases stayed unmatched. This CDR3 reads CASSPGGGYEAFF. CDR3 nucleotides: TGTGCCAGCAGCCCAGGGGGCGGATATGAAGCTTTCTTT.

The chain carries TRBV7-2 and TRBJ1-2, with 11 bases fitting TRBD1. The ends lost 5 bases at V and 6 bases at J; junction bases unmatched: 14. The germline gives CDR1 SGHTA, CDR2 FQGNSA. The CDR3 has 17 residues. The CDR3 DNA follows: TGTGCCAGCAGCCTAACGAGTGGGACAGGGGGAAGTGATGGCTACACCTTC. Protein product: CASSLTSGTGGSDGYTF.

The genes are TRBV24-1 and TRBJ1-2; maybe TRBD1 (6 bases). V was trimmed by 4 bases and J by 2 bases, leaving 13 bases between them. From germline, CDR1 is KGHDR and CDR2 SFDVKD. The CDR3 covers 15 residues. CDR3 sequence reads: CATSDGLDSNYGYTF. The CDR3 bases are TGTGCCACCAGTGACGGACTGGACAGCAACTATGGCTACACCTTC.

V gene TRBV27 combines with J gene TRBJ2-7, with D unresolved. Trimming pared 8 bases from V and 1 base from J, leaving 12 bases between. The CDR3 extends over 13 amino acids. From germline, CDR1 is MNHEY and CDR2 SMNVEV (reference sequence). The CDR3 here is CASGTRLSYEQYF. DNA for the CDR3: TGTGCCAGCGGTACGCGGCTATCCTACGAGCAGTACTTC.